The text below deals with one T cell receptor beta chain. This sample is drawn from a study of control samples from healthy donors and cancer patients. This CDR3 has 13 residues. V dropped 2 bases and J dropped 6 bases, with 11 bases sitting between them. Germline V gene sequence: CDR1 SGHNT, CDR2 YYREEE (reference sequence). Profiled with immunoSEQ multiplex PCR; TCRdb holds only in-frame clones, not every one. Of 95,000 to 120,000 clones in the sample, almost 85% were seen once. V gene TRBV5-4 combines with J gene TRBJ1-1; D unresolved. The sequenced material came from blood. The sequence came from a man between 18 and 29 years old in good health. The CDR3 region has the DNA TGTGCCAGCAGCTTTGGACGGAGACCTGAAGCTTTCTTT. This codes for CASSFGRRPEAFF.